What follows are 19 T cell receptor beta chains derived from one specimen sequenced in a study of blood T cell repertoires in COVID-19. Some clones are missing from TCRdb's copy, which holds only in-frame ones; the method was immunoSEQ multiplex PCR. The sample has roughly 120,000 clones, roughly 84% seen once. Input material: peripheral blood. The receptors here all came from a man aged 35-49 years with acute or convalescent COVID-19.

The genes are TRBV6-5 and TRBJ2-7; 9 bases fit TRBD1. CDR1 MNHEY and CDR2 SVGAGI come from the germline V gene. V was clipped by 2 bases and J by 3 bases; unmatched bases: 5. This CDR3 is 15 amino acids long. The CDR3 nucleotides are TGTGCCAGCAGTTACCAGACAGGGGGAAGCTACGAGCAGTACTTC. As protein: CASSYQTGGSYEQYF.

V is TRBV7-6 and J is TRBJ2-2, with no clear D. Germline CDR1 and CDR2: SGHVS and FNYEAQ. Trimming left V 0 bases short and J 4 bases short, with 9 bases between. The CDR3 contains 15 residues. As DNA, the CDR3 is TGTGCCAGCAGCTTAGCGTCAGTATTCACCGGGGAGCTGTTTTTT. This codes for CASSLASVFTGELFF. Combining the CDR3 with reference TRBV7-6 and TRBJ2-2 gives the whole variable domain GAGVSQSPRYKVTKRGQDVALRCDPISGHVSLYWYRQALGQGPEFLTYFNYEAQQDKSGLPNDRFSAERPEGSISTLTIQRTEQRDSAMYRCASSLASVFTGELFFGEGSRLTVL.

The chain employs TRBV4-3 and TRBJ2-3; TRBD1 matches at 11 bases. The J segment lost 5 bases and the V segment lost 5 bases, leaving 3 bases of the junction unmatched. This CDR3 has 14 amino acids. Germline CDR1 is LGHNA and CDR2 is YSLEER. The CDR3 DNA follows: TGCGCCAGCAGCATAGGGACAGGGGGAGATACGCAGTATTTT. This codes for CASSIGTGGDTQYF.

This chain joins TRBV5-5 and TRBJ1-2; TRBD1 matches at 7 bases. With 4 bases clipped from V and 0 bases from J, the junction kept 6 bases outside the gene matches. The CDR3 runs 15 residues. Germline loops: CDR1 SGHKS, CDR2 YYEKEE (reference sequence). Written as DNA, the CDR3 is TGTGCCAGCAGCGGATCCGGGACAGCTAACTATGGCTACACCTTC. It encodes CASSGSGTANYGYTF.

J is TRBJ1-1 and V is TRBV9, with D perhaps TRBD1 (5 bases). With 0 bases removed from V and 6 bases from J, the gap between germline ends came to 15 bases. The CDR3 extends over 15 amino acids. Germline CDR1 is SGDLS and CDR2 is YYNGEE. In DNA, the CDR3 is TGTGCCAGCAGCGTAGTCAGGGACCGGGGGGCTGAAGCTTTCTTT. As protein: CASSVVRDRGAEAFF.

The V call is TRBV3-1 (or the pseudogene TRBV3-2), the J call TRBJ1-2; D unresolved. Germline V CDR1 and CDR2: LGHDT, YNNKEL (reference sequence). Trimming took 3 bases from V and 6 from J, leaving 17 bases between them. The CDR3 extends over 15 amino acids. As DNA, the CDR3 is TGTGCCAGCAGCCAGGTTGATGAGACAACGAATGGCTACACCTTC. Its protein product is CASSQVDETTNGYTF.

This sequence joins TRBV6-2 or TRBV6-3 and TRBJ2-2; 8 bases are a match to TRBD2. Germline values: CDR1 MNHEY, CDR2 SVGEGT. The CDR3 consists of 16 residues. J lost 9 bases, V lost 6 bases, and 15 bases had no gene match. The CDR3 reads CASSPSRLRGGRELFF. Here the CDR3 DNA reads TGTGCCAGCAGCCCTTCGCGCCTCCGGGGGGGTAGGGAGCTGTTTTTT.

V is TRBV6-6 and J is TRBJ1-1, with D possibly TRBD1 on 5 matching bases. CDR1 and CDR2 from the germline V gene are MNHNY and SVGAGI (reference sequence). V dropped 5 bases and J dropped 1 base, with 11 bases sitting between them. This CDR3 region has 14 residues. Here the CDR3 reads CASSLLGGNTEAFF. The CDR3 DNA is TGTGCCAGCAGTCTTTTGGGGGGGAACACTGAAGCTTTCTTT.

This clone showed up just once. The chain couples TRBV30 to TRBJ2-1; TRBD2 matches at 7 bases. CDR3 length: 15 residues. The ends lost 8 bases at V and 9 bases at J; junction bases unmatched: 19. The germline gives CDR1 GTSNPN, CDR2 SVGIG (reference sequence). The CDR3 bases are TGTGCCCGTGCGCCAAGCGGGATAGGACTTGGTGAGCAGTTCTTC. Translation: CARAPSGIGLGEQFF.

CDR3 residues: CASSQDLTSGVGQFF. The CDR3 nucleotides read TGTGCCAGCAGCCAAGATCTTACTAGCGGGGTGGGGCAGTTCTTC. V gene TRBV3-1 (or the pseudogene TRBV3-2) combines with J gene TRBJ2-1, with 10 bases fitting TRBD2. After removal of 0 bases from V and 12 bases from J, the junction contained 8 bases not matched to a gene. Germline CDR1 reads LGHDT; CDR2 reads YNNKEL (reference sequence). The length of the CDR3 is 15 residues.

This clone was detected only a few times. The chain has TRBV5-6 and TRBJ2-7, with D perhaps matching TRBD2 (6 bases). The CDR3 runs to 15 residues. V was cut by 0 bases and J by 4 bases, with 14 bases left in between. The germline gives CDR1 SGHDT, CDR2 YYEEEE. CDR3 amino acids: CASSLAGTETYEQYF. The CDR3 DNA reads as TGTGCCAGCAGCTTGGCCGGGACTGAGACTTACGAGCAGTACTTC. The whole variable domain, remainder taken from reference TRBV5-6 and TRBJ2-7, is DAGVTQSPTHLIKTRGQQVTLRCSPKSGHDTVSWYQQALGQGPQFIFQYYEEEERQRGNFPDRFSGHQFPNYSSELNVNALLLGDSALYLCASSLAGTETYEQYFGPGTRLTVT.

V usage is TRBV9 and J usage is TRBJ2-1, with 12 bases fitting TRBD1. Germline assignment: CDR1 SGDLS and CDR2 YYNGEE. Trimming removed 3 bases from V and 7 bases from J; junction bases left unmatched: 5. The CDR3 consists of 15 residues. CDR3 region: CASSAGTGGPNEQFF. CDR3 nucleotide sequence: TGTGCCAGCAGCGCCGGGACAGGGGGCCCGAATGAGCAGTTCTTC. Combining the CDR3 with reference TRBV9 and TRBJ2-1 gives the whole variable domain DSGVTQTPKHLITATGQRVTLRCSPRSGDLSVYWYQQSLDQGLQFLIQYYNGEERAKGNILERFSAQQFPDLHSELNLSSLELGDSALYFCASSAGTGGPNEQFFGPGTRLTVL.

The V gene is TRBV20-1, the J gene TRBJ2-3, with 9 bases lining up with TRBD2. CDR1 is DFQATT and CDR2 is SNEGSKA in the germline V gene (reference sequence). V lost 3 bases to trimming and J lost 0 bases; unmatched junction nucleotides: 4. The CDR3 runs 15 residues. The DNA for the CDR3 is TGCAGTGCTAGTGGTAGCGGGGGAAGCACAGATACGCAGTATTTT. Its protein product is CSASGSGGSTDTQYF.

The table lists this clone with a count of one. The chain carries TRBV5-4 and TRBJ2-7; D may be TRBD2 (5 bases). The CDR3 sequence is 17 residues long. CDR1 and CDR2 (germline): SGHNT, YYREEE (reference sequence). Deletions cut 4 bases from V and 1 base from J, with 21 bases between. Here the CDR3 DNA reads TGTGCCAGCAGCGTCGGACTCCTGACACGCCGATCCTACGAGCAGTACTTC. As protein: CASSVGLLTRRSYEQYF.

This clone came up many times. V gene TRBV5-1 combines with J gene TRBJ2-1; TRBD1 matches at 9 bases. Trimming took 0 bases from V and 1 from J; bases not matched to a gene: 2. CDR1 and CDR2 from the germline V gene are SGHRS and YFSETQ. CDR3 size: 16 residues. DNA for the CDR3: TGCGCCAGCAGCTTGGTGGGACAGGGATCCTACAATGAGCAGTTCTTC. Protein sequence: CASSLVGQGSYNEQFF.

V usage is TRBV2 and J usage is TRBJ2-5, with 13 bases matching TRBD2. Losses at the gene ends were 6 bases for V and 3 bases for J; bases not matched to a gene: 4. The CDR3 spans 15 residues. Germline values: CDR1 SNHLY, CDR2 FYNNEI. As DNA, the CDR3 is TGTGCCAGCAGCCAAGGACTAGCGGGGGAAGAGACCCAGTACTTC. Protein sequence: CASSQGLAGEETQYF.

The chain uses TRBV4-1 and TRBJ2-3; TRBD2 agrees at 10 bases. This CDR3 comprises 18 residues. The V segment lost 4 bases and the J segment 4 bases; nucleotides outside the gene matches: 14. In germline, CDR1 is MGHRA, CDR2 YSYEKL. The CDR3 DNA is TGCGCCAGCAGCCCGCAGGGGGTGTCAGCGGGGGGGTCAGATACGCAGTATTTT. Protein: CASSPQGVSAGGSDTQYF.

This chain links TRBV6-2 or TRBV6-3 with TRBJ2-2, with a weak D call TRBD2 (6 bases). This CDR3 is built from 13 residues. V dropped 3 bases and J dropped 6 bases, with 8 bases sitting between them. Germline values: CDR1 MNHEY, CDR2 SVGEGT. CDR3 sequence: CASSYWGAGELFF. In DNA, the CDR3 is TGTGCCAGCAGTTATTGGGGGGCCGGGGAGCTGTTTTTT.

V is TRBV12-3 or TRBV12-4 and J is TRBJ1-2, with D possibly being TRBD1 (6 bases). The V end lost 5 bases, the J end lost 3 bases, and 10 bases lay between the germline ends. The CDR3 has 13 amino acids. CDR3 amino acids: CASSPRQDYGYTF. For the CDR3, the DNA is TGTGCCAGCAGTCCAAGACAGGACTATGGCTACACCTTC.